The count of the clone carrying this TCR beta chain is one. Methods used by the authors: How many nucleated cells were present was estimated from reference gene primer amplification. Here immunoSEQ multiplex PCR was the method, and the copy in TCRdb shows in-frame clones only, minus some. The V and J calls and clone size come from that table; D and trimming were worked out from the DNA. This table holds 200,000 to 250,000 clones, roughly 87% found once. This sample is part of a study of blood T cell repertoires in COVID-19. Study details: Samples taken during acute and convalescent COVID-19 were collected in the United States, Italy and Spain. Sample material is recorded as cDNA or gDNA derived from T cells, B-cell-depleted T cells, or PBMCs.

V gave up 6 bases and J gave up 1 base, with 13 bases separating them. Germline V gene sequence: CDR1 LNHDA, CDR2 SQIVND (reference sequence). CDR3 size: 14 residues. The TCR sequence derives from a woman aged 18-29 years who had recovered from COVID-19. Sequencing was performed on peripheral blood. The genes are TRBV19 and TRBJ2-7, with D perhaps matching TRBD1 (6 bases). The CDR3 is CASRPGHRSYEQYF. CDR3 coding DNA: TGTGCCAGTAGGCCGGGACACCGTTCCTACGAGCAGTACTTC.